This note documents a single T cell receptor beta chain sequence. The CDR3 spans 18 residues. V shed 2 bases, J shed 0 bases, and the junction held 10 bases outside the gene matches. Germline CDR1 is SGHTA and CDR2 is FQGNSA. The record originates from a study of T cell changes during pregnancy in multiple sclerosis. Libraries were prepared by immunoSEQ multiplex PCR; TCRdb keeps only in-frame clonotypes and omits some of them. Among tens of thousands of clones listed, roughly 88% were seen once. This sequence was found in a female donor with multiple sclerosis, enrolled in a pregnancy study. V gene TRBV7-2 combines with J gene TRBJ1-3; 7 nucleotides match TRBD1. The material was peripheral blood, obtained in the second trimester of pregnancy. This CDR3 reads CASSLRRGQVFSGNTIYF. The CDR3 bases are TGTGCCAGCAGCTTACGAAGGGGGCAGGTCTTCTCTGGAAACACCATATATTTT.